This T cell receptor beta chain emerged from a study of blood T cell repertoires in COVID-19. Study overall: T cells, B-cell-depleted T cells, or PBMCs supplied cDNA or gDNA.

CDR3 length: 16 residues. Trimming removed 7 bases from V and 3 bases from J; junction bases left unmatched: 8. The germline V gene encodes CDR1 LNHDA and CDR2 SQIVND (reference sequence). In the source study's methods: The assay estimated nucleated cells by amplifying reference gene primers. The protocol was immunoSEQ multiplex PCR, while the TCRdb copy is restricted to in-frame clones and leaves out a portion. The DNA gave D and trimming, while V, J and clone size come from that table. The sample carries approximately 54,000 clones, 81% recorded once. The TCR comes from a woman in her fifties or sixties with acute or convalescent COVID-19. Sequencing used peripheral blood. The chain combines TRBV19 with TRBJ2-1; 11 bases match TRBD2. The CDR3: CASTYSGRGFYNEQFF. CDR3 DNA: TGTGCCAGTACCTATAGCGGGAGGGGTTTCTACAATGAGCAGTTCTTC.